Listed here are 2 T cell receptor beta chains from one sample, sequenced in a study of blood T cell repertoires in COVID-19. The repertoire was sequenced with immunoSEQ multiplex PCR; TCRdb's copy has only in-frame clones and lacks some. The data contain some 150,000 clones, approximately 80% of them seen just once; the ten biggest clones take up roughly 8.6%. Sequencing input: peripheral blood. These receptor sequences come from a woman of 80 years or more in a cohort sampled during active or convalescent COVID-19.

V and J are TRBV5-1 and TRBJ2-3; 7 nucleotides line up with TRBD2. The V segment lost 4 bases and the J segment 6 bases; nucleotides outside the gene matches: 11. The CDR3 extends over 15 amino acids. Germline V gene sequence: CDR1 SGHRS, CDR2 YFSETQ. CDR3 sequence reads: CASSLAGLVADTQYF. In DNA form, the CDR3 reads TGCGCCAGCAGCCTGGCCGGACTAGTGGCGGATACGCAGTATTTT.

The rearrangement links TRBV5-4 to TRBJ2-1; 7 bases are a match to TRBD2. Germline CDR1 and CDR2: SGHNT and YYREEE (reference sequence). With V trimmed by 8 bases and J by 8 bases, 16 bases remained unmatched. The CDR3 has 15 residues. The CDR3 protein is CASSRRLASNYEQFF. The CDR3 DNA is TGTGCCAGTAGCCGGAGACTAGCTTCTAACTATGAGCAGTTCTTC.